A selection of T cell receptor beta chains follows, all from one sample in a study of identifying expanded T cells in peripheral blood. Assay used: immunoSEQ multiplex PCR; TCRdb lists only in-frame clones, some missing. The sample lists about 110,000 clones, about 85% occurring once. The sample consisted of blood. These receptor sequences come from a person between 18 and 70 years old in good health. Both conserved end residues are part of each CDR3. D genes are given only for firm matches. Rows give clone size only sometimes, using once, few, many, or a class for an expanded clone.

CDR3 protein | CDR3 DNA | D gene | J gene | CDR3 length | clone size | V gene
CASSLATGLYGYTF | TGTGCCAGCAGCTTAGCTACAGGGCTATATGGCTACACCTTC | . | TRBJ1-2 | 14 | once | TRBV7-9
CASSMNGETGASETQYF | TGTGCCAGTAGTATGAATGGGGAGACAGGGGCTTCGGAGACCCAGTACTTC | TRBD1 | TRBJ2-5 | 17 | . | TRBV19
CASSPGLTYEQYF | TGCGCCAGCAGCCCGGGACTAACCTACGAGCAGTACTTC | TRBD2 | TRBJ2-7 | 13 | . | TRBV5-1
CASSSRTEAFF | TGTGCCAGCAGTTCGCGCACTGAAGCTTTCTTT | . | TRBJ1-1 | 11 | . | TRBV28
CASGESRNTIYF | TGTGCCAGCGGGGAGAGTAGAAACACCATATATTTT | . | TRBJ1-3 | 12 | . | TRBV27
CASSWDNAYEQYF | TGTGCCAGCAGTTGGGACAACGCCTACGAGCAGTACTTC | . | TRBJ2-7 | 13 | . | TRBV28
CASSLAGYGYTF | TGTGCCAGCAGCTTAGCTGGGTATGGCTACACCTTC | . | TRBJ1-2 | 12 | . | TRBV7-8
CASSLVLAGLKNIQYF | TGTGCCAGCAGCTTGGTATTGGCAGGGCTTAAAAACATTCAGTACTTC | . | TRBJ2-4 | 16 | . | TRBV5-4
CASSQVLRQGENGYTF | TGCGCCAGCAGCCAAGTCCTACGACAGGGGGAAAATGGCTACACCTTC | TRBD1 | TRBJ1-2 | 16 | . | TRBV4-3
CASREGANEQFF | TGTGCCAGCAGGGAGGGGGCTAATGAGCAGTTCTTC | . | TRBJ2-1 | 12 | . | TRBV2
CARTSTGDTDTQYF | TGTGCCAGGACATCGACTGGAGACACAGATACGCAGTATTTT | . | TRBJ2-3 | 14 | . | TRBV19
CATSRELNYGYTF | TGTGCCACCAGCAGGGAGTTGAACTATGGCTACACCTTC | . | TRBJ1-2 | 13 | . | TRBV15
CASSPGRKNEKLFF | TGTGCCAGCTCACCGGGACGGAAAAATGAAAAACTGTTTTTT | . | TRBJ1-4 | 14 | . | TRBV18
CASSQRDRVDQPQHF | TGTGCCAGCAGCCAACGGGACAGGGTGGATCAGCCCCAGCATTTT | TRBD1 | TRBJ1-5 | 15 | . | TRBV4-2
CAIRSGGNYEQYF | TGTGCCATCAGGAGCGGGGGAAACTACGAGCAGTACTTC | TRBD2 | TRBJ2-7 | 13 | . | TRBV10-3
CSVKTEMWQPQHF | TGCAGCGTCAAGACAGAAATGTGGCAGCCCCAGCATTTT | . | TRBJ1-5 | 13 | . | TRBV29-1
CASSSPGTSQETQYF | TGTGCCAGCAGTTCTCCGGGGACAAGCCAAGAGACCCAGTACTTC | . | TRBJ2-5 | 15 | . | TRBV28
CASSFRGYSNQPQHF | TGTGCCAGCAGCTTCCGAGGCTATAGCAATCAGCCCCAGCATTTT | . | TRBJ1-5 | 15 | . | TRBV11-2
CASSAPGQGLYEQYF | TGTGCCAGCAGCGCCCCGGGACAGGGACTCTACGAGCAGTACTTC | TRBD1 | TRBJ2-7 | 15 | once | TRBV6-5
CASRYSYEQYF | TGTGCCAGCAGGTACTCCTACGAGCAGTACTTC | . | TRBJ2-7 | 11 | few | TRBV2
CASSIARTANTEAFF | TGTGCCAGTAGTATAGCCCGGACAGCGAACACTGAAGCTTTCTTT | . | TRBJ1-1 | 15 | . | TRBV19
CASSPTRGSRNNEQFF | TGTGCCAGTAGTCCTACGCGGGGGAGCAGGAACAATGAGCAGTTCTTC | TRBD2 | TRBJ2-1 | 16 | once | TRBV19
CASSLVAGSSSYNEQFF | TGCGCCAGCAGCTTGGTTGCCGGGTCCAGCTCCTACAATGAGCAGTTCTTC | . | TRBJ2-1 | 17 | . | TRBV5-1
CATSRDGRLNQPQHF | TGTGCCACCAGCAGAGACGGGAGGCTCAATCAGCCCCAGCATTTT | . | TRBJ1-5 | 15 | . | TRBV15
CASRRAGVIDTQYF | TGTGCCAGCAGGCGAGCGGGAGTGATAGATACGCAGTATTTT | TRBD2 | TRBJ2-3 | 14 | . | TRBV6-1
CASSVGQANYGYTF | TGTGCCAGTAGTGTTGGACAGGCTAACTATGGCTACACCTTC | TRBD1 | TRBJ1-2 | 14 | . | TRBV19
CASRSIDSHTGELFF | TGTGCCAGCAGGTCGATCGACAGCCACACCGGGGAGCTGTTTTTT | . | TRBJ2-2 | 15 | . | TRBV6-5
CASSLGQNEKLFF | TGTGCCAGCAGCTTAGGGCAGAATGAAAAACTGTTTTTT | . | TRBJ1-4 | 13 | once | TRBV7-9
CAIRPESSYEQYF | TGTGCCATCAGACCAGAGAGCTCCTACGAGCAGTACTTC | . | TRBJ2-7 | 13 | . | TRBV10-3
CASSFLGGPQETQYF | TGCGCCAGCAGCTTTTTGGGGGGCCCCCAAGAGACCCAGTACTTC | . | TRBJ2-5 | 15 | . | TRBV5-1
CASSLGTDEKLFF | TGTGCCAGCAGCTTAGGGACGGATGAAAAACTGTTTTTT | . | TRBJ1-4 | 13 | . | TRBV7-9
CASIKGLQETQYF | TGTGCCAGCATAAAAGGACTACAAGAGACCCAGTACTTC | . | TRBJ2-5 | 13 | . | TRBV2
CAYRGTSVDEQFF | TGTGCCTATCGGGGGACTAGCGTTGATGAGCAGTTCTTC | TRBD2 | TRBJ2-1 | 13 | . | TRBV10-3
CASSGTTGINEKLFF | TGTGCCAGCAGTGGAACCACAGGAATTAATGAAAAACTGTTTTTT | . | TRBJ1-4 | 15 | . | TRBV6-6
CASSLSISTYGYTF | TGTGCCAGCAGTTTATCGATATCCACTTATGGCTACACCTTC | . | TRBJ1-2 | 14 | . | TRBV27
CASRPPGNTEAFF | TGTGCCAGCAGACCACCGGGGAACACTGAAGCTTTCTTT | . | TRBJ1-1 | 13 | once | TRBV6-5
CSALDGTNQPQHF | TGCAGCGCCCTCGACGGAACCAATCAGCCCCAGCATTTT | . | TRBJ1-5 | 13 | once | TRBV29-1
CASSLEGAGTEAFF | TGCGCCAGCAGCTTGGAAGGGGCTGGCACTGAAGCTTTCTTT | . | TRBJ1-1 | 14 | medium-sized | TRBV5-1
CASSSRQQGHGGEKLFF | TGTGCCAGCTCCTCGCGCCAACAGGGCCACGGAGGTGAAAAACTGTTTTTT | . | TRBJ1-4 | 17 | . | TRBV18
CASSSQNWTGGRNVHEQYF | TGTGCCAGCAGCTCACAGAACTGGACAGGGGGCAGGAATGTCCACGAGCAGTACTTC | TRBD1 | TRBJ2-7 | 19 | . | TRBV13
CASRTPMGRDTDTQYF | TGTGCCAGCAGGACCCCGATGGGCAGGGACACAGATACGCAGTATTTT | . | TRBJ2-3 | 16 | . | TRBV28
CASRKIGLSKGNTEAFF | TGTGCCAGTAGGAAAATAGGACTTTCAAAGGGGAACACTGAAGCTTTCTTT | . | TRBJ1-1 | 17 | . | TRBV19
CASSPGLAETQYF | TGTGCCAGCAGCCCGGGACTAGCCGAGACCCAGTACTTC | TRBD2 | TRBJ2-5 | 13 | . | TRBV5-4
CASSLGTAQGPQHF | TGTGCCAGCAGCTTGGGGACTGCTCAAGGGCCCCAGCATTTT | . | TRBJ1-5 | 14 | . | TRBV5-4
CASSESHFHNSGNQPQHF | TGCGCCAGCAGTGAGTCCCATTTTCACAACAGCGGCAATCAGCCCCAGCATTTT | . | TRBJ1-5 | 18 | . | TRBV10-1